This TCR beta chain was identified during a study of T cell responses to AZD1222 COVID-19 vaccine (dated by TCRdb to the early 2020s). For the wider study: TCR sequencing covered more than 230 trial participants: 207 given two doses of AZD1222 and approximately 26 given two doses of MenACWY control vaccine. Enrollment into the trials was organized by age into subgroups of 18-55, 56-69 and 70-plus years, and those subgroups contained about 150, 27 and 61 TCR-sequenced participants, respectively. Overall study results and their limits: Conclusions about previously exposed vaccinees are limited, since just 5 to 7 AZD1222 recipients were seropositive for SARS-CoV-2 at baseline. No day 14 peak-response samples were available, so repertoires were characterized only after the peak T cell response. Participants were mostly white British and included more females than males, and it was suggested by the authors that clonal diversity may have been underestimated. After two AZD1222 doses, both the breadth and the depth of spike-specific TCRs were significantly higher than at day 0 and than in MenACWY recipients. In the small 56-69-year group, the increase in depth fell short of significance, most likely because of low power. The whole spike protein was spanned by vaccine-associated CD4 TCRs, and dominant responses were seen in regions 160-218 and 743-854. Epitopes outside the regions mutated in the B.1.351 and B.1.1.7 variants were reportedly recognized by nearly half of the unique spike-specific TCRs.

V is shortened by 3 bases, J by 5 bases, and the region joining them spans 8 bases. Taken from cysteine to phenylalanine, the CDR3 has 13 residues. Of all the DNA, just the CDR3 is kept, 39 bases in frame from base 1. From a lookup of the germline V gene (reference sequence), CDR1 and CDR2 are MNHEY and SMNVEV. The time point label corresponds to: about 28 days (+/-7) after the second vaccine dose. Because spike-specific TCR depth and breadth did not differ between the two schedules, AZD1222 recipients who got a second dose at roughly 4 weeks were pooled with those who got a second dose at roughly 12 weeks. Vaccinee samples were obtained from the UK trials COV001 and COV002, which included a single-blind randomized controlled phase 2/3 trial of AZD1222 (ChAdOx1 nCoV-19) in healthy adults. Trial participant PBMC samples were collected at day 0 and day 28 after the second dose for TCRbeta chain sequencing.

The CDR3 regions of human TCRbeta chains were subjected to immunosequencing. The original pipeline was this. TCRs in the repertoires were matched against a reference library of SARS-CoV-2-specific TCRs that had been generated with the MIRA antigen-specificity platform. Breadth was defined as the fraction of unique TCRs that were SARS-CoV-2-associated. Depth was defined as the fraction of total T cells that were SARS-CoV-2-associated. Each spike-specific TCR was assigned to its reactive spike region and to a CD4 or CD8 class using the MIRA data. Log10-transformed breadth and depth values were compared by one-way ANOVA with Sidak's multiple comparisons tests. Held by TCRdb, this immuneACCESS table contains in-frame sequences only and omits some clones. Under half of the omission traces to an unresolved V gene where checked; the cause of the rest is unknown. Clone size and the V and J calls come from that table; the DNA yielded D and trimming. For this sample there are about 48,000 clones; just over 85% appear just once. The ten largest clones add up to roughly 6.4% of the sample.

As concerns this clone: Its antigen is not yet known. Base qualities were left out, and no much larger clone turns up one base away. Other DNA sequences in this specimen translate into the identical CDR3.

This clonotype was sampled from an adult who received the AZD1222 COVID-19 vaccine. Sequences were derived from peripheral blood, sampled 28 days after the second AZD1222 dose. The V and J genes are TRBV27 and TRBJ1-5, with an unclear D gene assignment. The CDR3 region reads CASSLKEYQPQHF. In nucleotide form, the sequence is TGTGCCAGCAGTTTGAAGGAATATCAGCCCCAGCATTTT.